This T cell receptor (beta chain) was obtained from a study of blood T cell repertoires in COVID-19. Study as a whole: Samples came from the United States, Italy and Spain, spanning acute and convalescent COVID-19.

In the original workflow: Reference gene primer amplification gave estimated nucleated cell counts. Assay: immunoSEQ multiplex PCR; the TCRdb copy retains only in-frame clones and omits some. V, J and clone size are those of that table, while D and trimming were read from the DNA. The sample lists some 300,000 clones, around four fifths occurring once. CDR3 length: 16 amino acids. Per the germline V gene, CDR1 is SGHTA and CDR2 is FQGNSA. V trimming: 5 bases; J trimming: 1 base; junction bases outside the gene matches: 5. The chain employs TRBV7-2 and TRBJ2-2; 9 positions match TRBD1. The clonotype comes from a woman in her forties or fifties with active or convalescent COVID-19. Specimen: peripheral blood. In DNA form, the CDR3 reads TGTGCCAGCAGCCCCGGGACAGGGAGGAACACCGGGGAGCTGTTTTTT. Translating gives CASSPGTGRNTGELFF.